This T cell receptor (beta chain) came from a study of identical twins. The cDNA had a unique molecular identifier and a template-switch universal primer site. TCRdb re-called the 5' RACE reads with MiXCR, one entry per CDR3 protein. The table shows roughly 150,000 distinct CDR3 sequences, with roughly 3.5% occurring only once. This CDR3 region has 14 residues. Trimming removed 5 bases from V and 0 bases from J, with 10 bases in between. The germline V gene encodes CDR1 SGHTA and CDR2 FQGTGA. Study findings and constraints: Excess sharing by twins proved weaker in beta out-of-frame sequences. Memory repertoires showed no such pattern, whereas abundant cord blood beta clonotypes carried fewer insertions.

There are many counts of this clonotype. Its target is not known. The V call is TRBV7-3, the J call TRBJ1-2; no clear D gene. Source material: memory T cells sorted from blood. This sequence originates from a man aged 18 to 35 in good health. This chain's CDR3 is CASSIGLANYGYTF. For the CDR3, the DNA is TGTGCCAGCAGCATAGGGCTAGCTAACTATGGCTACACCTTC.